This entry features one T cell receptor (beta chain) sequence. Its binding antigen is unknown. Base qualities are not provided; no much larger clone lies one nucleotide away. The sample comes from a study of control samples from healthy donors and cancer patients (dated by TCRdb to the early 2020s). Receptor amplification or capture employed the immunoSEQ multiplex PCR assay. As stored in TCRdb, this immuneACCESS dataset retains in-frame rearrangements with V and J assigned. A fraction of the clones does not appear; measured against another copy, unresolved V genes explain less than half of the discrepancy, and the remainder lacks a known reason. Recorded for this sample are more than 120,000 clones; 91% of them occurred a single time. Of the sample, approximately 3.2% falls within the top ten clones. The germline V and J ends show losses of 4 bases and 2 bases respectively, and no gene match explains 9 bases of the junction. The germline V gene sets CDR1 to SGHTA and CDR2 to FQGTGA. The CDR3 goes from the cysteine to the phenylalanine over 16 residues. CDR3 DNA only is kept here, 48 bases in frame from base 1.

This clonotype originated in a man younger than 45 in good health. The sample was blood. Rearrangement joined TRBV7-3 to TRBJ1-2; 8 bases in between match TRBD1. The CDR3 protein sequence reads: CASSSQGQGRNYGYTF. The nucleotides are TGTGCCAGCAGCTCCCAAGGACAGGGACGAAACTATGGCTACACCTTC.